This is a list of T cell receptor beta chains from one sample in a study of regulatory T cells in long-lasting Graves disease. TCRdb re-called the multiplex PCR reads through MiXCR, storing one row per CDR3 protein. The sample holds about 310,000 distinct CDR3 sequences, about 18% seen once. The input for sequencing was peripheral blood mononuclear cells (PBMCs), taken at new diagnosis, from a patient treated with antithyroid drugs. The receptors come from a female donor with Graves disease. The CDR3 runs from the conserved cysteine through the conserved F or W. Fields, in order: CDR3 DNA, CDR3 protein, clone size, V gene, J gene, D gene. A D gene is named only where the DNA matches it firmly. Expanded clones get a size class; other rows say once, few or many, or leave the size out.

TGTGCCAGCAGCCAAGATAGGTGGGGGAACTATGGCTACACCTTC,CASSQDRWGNYGYTF,-,TRBV3-1,TRBJ1-2,-
TGTGCCAGCAGCTCCGCTAGCGGGAGTATCGGGGAGCTGTTTTTT,CASSSASGSIGELFF,many,TRBV11-2,TRBJ2-2,TRBD2
TGTGCCAGTAGTATTTTGCGGAGCCATGAGCAGTTCTTC,CASSILRSHEQFF,few,TRBV19,TRBJ2-1,-
TGTGCCAGTAATGGGGCTAGCGGGAGGGGTGAGCAGTTCTTC,CASNGASGRGEQFF,-,TRBV19,TRBJ2-1,TRBD2
TGTGCCAGCAGTGATCCAGGGGCGGAAACCGCTGAAGCTTTCTTT,CASSDPGAETAEAFF,many,TRBV2,TRBJ1-1,-
TGTGCCAGTAGACAGGGGGCCCCGACCACCGGGGAGCTGTTTTTT,CASRQGAPTTGELFF,-,TRBV19,TRBJ2-2,TRBD1
TGTGCCAGCAGTGCCGCAGGGGATCCCACCGGGGAGCTGTTTTTT,CASSAAGDPTGELFF,many,TRBV27,TRBJ2-2,-
TGTGCCAGCGGTCCCCTACTCCCGTCGGGAAACACCATATATTTT,CASGPLLPSGNTIYF,many,TRBV27,TRBJ1-3,-
TGTGCCAGCAGCCACGGACAGGCGAACACTGAAGCTTTCTTT,CASSHGQANTEAFF,many,TRBV13,TRBJ1-1,TRBD1
TGCGCCAGCAGCTTGCAAGCGGGAGTAGGAGATACGCAGTATTTT,CASSLQAGVGDTQYF,-,TRBV5-1,TRBJ2-3,TRBD2
TGTGCCATCAGTGAAACCAGCGGAAAAGCCTACGAGCAGTACTTC,CAISETSGKAYEQYF,many,TRBV10-3,TRBJ2-7,-
TGTGCCAGCAGCTCCGGGACTAGCGGGTCTATAGCCAAAAACATTCAGTACTTC,CASSSGTSGSIAKNIQYF,few,TRBV11-2,TRBJ2-4,TRBD2
TGCGCCAGCAGCTTCCGGGACAGGTCCTACGAGCAGTACTTC,CASSFRDRSYEQYF,many,TRBV5-1,TRBJ2-7,TRBD1
TGTGCCAGCAGCCCCGGGGACAGTAAAGCTTTCTTT,CASSPGDSKAFF,-,TRBV7-2,TRBJ1-1,TRBD1
TGTGCCAGCAGCCCTAGTGGGACACGAAATGAAAAACTGTTTTTT,CASSPSGTRNEKLFF,few,TRBV7-2,TRBJ1-4,-
TGTGCCAGCAGCATCAGCGGGGATACCTACAATGAGCAGTTCTTC,CASSISGDTYNEQFF,many,TRBV7-9,TRBJ2-1,TRBD2
TGTGCCAGCAGCGGACTCGATGGGACGCCCTCCTACAATGAGCAGTTCTTC,CASSGLDGTPSYNEQFF,once,TRBV2,TRBJ2-1,-
TGTGCCAGCAGTGAAGTTAGCGGGAGTGGCCACAATGAGCAGTTCTTC,CASSEVSGSGHNEQFF,-,TRBV2,TRBJ2-1,TRBD2
TGTGCCAGCAGTCCCCCGAATGGAGGGGGCGACTATGGCTACACCTTC,CASSPPNGGGDYGYTF,many,TRBV28,TRBJ1-2,TRBD1
TGTGCCACCAGCAGAGATGTAGCGGGAGCAGGTGAGCAGTTCTTC,CATSRDVAGAGEQFF,many,TRBV15,TRBJ2-1,TRBD2
TGTGCCAGCAGTGTGACTAGCGGAGGATGGGGAGAGACCCAGTACTTC,CASSVTSGGWGETQYF,many,TRBV6-1,TRBJ2-5,TRBD2
TGTGCCAGCAGACAGGGATGGAATCAGCCCCAGCATTTT,CASRQGWNQPQHF,many,TRBV28,TRBJ1-5,-
TGTGCCAGCAGCTGGCGGGACGGACAAGAGACCCAGTACTTC,CASSWRDGQETQYF,few,TRBV5-6,TRBJ2-5,-
TGCAGCGCCGGATTGACTAGCGGGTTTTACAATGAGCAGTTCTTC,CSAGLTSGFYNEQFF,-,TRBV29-1,TRBJ2-1,TRBD2
TGTGCCAGCCTCCCCGGGGGGGTTTTACGCGAGCAGTTCTTC,CASLPGGVLREQFF,many,TRBV6-1,TRBJ2-1,TRBD2
TGTGCCAGCAGCTTAGGGGGCTACCAAGAGACCCAGTGCTTC,CASSLGGYQETQCF,-,TRBV7-2,TRBJ2-5,-
TGTGCCAGCAGAGCAAACCAAGAGACCCAGTACTTC,CASRANQETQYF,many,TRBV28,TRBJ2-5,-